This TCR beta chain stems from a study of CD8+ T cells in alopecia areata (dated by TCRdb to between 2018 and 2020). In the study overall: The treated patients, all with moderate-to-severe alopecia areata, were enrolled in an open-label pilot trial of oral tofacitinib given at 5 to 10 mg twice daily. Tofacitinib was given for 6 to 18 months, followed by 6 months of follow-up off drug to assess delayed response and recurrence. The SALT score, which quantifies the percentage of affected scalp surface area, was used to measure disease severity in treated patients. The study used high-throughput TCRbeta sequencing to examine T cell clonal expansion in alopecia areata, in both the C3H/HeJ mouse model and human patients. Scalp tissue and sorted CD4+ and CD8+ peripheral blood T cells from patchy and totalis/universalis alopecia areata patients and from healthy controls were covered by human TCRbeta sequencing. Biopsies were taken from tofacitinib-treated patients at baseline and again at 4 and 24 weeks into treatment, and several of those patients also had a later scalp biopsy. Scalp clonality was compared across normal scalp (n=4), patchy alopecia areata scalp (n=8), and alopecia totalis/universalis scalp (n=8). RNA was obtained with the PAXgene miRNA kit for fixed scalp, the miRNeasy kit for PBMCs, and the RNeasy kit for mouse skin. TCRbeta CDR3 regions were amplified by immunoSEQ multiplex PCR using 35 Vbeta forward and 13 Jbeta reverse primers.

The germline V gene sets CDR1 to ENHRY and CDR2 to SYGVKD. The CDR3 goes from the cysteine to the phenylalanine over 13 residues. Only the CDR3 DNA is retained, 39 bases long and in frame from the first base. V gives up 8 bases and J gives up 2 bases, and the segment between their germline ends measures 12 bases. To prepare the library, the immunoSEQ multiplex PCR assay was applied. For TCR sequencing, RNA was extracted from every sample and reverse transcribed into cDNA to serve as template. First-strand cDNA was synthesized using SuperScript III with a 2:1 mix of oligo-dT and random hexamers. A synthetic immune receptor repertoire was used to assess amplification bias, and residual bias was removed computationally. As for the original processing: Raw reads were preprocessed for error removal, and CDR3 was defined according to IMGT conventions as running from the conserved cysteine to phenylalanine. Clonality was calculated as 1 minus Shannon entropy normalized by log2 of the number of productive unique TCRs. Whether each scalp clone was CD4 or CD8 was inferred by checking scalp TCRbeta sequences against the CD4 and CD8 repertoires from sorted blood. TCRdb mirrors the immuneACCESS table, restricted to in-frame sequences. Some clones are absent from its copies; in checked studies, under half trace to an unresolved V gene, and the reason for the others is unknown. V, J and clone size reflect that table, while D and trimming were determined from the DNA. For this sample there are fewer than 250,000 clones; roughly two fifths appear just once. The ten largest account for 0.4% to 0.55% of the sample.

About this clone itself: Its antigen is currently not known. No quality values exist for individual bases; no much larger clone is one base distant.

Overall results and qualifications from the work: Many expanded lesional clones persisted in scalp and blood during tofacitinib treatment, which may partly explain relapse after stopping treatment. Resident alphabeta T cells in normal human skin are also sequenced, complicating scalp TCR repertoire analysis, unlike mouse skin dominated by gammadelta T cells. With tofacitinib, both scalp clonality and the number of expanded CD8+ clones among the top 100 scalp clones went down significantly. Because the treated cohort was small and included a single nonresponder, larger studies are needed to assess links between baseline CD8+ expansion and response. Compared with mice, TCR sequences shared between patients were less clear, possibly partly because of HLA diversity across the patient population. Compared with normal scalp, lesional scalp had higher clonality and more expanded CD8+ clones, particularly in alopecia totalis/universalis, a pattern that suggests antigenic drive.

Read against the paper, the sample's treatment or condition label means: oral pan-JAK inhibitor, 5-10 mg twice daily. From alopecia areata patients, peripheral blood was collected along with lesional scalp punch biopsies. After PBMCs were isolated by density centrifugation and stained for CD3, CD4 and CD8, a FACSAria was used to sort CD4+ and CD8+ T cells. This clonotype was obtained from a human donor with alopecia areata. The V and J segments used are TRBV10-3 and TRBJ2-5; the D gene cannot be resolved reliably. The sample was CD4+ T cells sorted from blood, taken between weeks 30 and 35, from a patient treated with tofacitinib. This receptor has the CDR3 CAIGSQQQETQYF. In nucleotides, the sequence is TGTGCCATCGGTTCGCAACAACAAGAGACCCAGTACTTC.